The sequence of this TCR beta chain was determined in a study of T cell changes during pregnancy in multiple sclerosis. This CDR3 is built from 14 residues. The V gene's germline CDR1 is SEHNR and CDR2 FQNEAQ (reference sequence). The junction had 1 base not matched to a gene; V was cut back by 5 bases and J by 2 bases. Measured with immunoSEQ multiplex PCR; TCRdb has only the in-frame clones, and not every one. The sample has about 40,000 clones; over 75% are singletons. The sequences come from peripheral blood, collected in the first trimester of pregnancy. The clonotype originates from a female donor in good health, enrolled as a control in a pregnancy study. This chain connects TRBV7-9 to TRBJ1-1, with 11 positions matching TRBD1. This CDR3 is CASSRTGGNTEAFF. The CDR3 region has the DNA TGTGCCAGCAGCCGGACAGGGGGCAACACTGAAGCTTTCTTT.